This T cell receptor beta chain appears in the sequencing data of a study of T-cell memory formation after mild COVID-19 (dated by TCRdb to the early 2020s). In terms of the full investigation: TCR sequence clusters from the two donors were found to be largely donor specific. Two young, previously healthy adult volunteers made up the cohort, one male and one female. T-cell clones expanding and contracting after mild COVID-19 in a couple of donors were tracked by longitudinal TCRalpha and TCRbeta repertoire sequencing. The paper as a whole reports these results and caveats: Contracting CD4+ clones were located mainly in the CM and EM memory subsets, whereas CD8+ clones were found to be enriched in EMRA. Clones contracting from day 15 to 85 had balanced CD4/CD8 phenotypes, while a second wave expanding from day 15 to 37 was biased towards CD4+. The study covered only two mild cases, and larger cohorts including severe cases with pre-infection samples were considered necessary. The detection of some responding clones in pre-infection memory suggests that pre-existing cross-reactive memory T cells joined the SARS-CoV-2 response. Whether the second-wave clones peaking on day 37 were SARS-CoV-2 specific was not confirmed.

Its CDR3 holds 15 amino acids, cysteine through phenylalanine. The kept DNA is CDR3 alone, 45 bases in frame from the first base. V was cut back by 3 bases and J by 4 bases, leaving a gap of 14 bases between them. Sequences LNHDA (CDR1) and SQIVND (CDR2) are obtained from the germline V gene (reference sequence). As regards this clonotype: The antigen it recognizes is unknown. It has no much larger one-base neighbor in the sample; base qualities were not kept.

PBMCs were isolated by Ficoll-Paque density gradient centrifugation. TCRdb lists the instrument as Illumina NovaSeq 6000. Using 5'RACE with constant-segment primers, TCRalpha and TCRbeta cDNA libraries were constructed, with sample barcodes and unique molecular identifiers added in the process. Trizol reagent was used to extract RNA from every sample. The libraries were amplified in two PCR steps, and the second step added a second sample barcode and Illumina TruSeq adapters. Sequencing of the libraries was done on an Illumina NovaSeq, producing 2 x 150 bp paired-end reads. In the original analysis: With migec v1.2.7, reads were demultiplexed and then collapsed into UMI-guided consensus sequences. Using mixcr v2.1.11, UMI consensuses were aligned to TRA and TRB V and J templates and then assembled into clonotypes. Clonotypes were classified as expanded or contracted when called significant by both edgeR and NoisET, with noise models trained on biological replicates. edgeR calls used a false discovery rate-adjusted p below 0.01 and a log2 fold-change threshold of 1. As an exploratory analysis of dynamics, max-normalized trajectories of the 1000 most abundant clonotypes were examined with PCA combined with hierarchical clustering. Separately sequenced CD4+ and CD8+ repertoires were used to assign a CD4 or CD8 phenotype to each responding clone. The raw public data were reprocessed by TCRdb itself: fastp quality trimming at Q25, MiXCR clonotype calling, in-frame beta chains only. Each entry merges the rows of one CDR3 protein and shows their most common DNA and genes. The V and J calls reflect TCRdb's pipeline rather than the authors' work. This sample gives 350,000 to 500,000 distinct CDR3 sequences in total; around 20% of them show up just once. Of the sample, roughly 8.4% falls within the top ten clones.

The TCR sequence derives from an adult woman who had mild COVID-19 (a few samples of this study predate the infection). The sample titles of this study are shuffled in the database, so cell type and time point are left out; the donor was told from shared clones. Sample: PBMCs or a T cell subset sorted from them (not recorded which). The sequence joins TRBV19 to TRBJ2-3, and possibly TRBD2, on 5 matching bases. The CDR3 here reads CASSMGLASPDTQYF. The bases read TGTGCCAGTAGTATGGGATTAGCGAGCCCAGATACGCAGTATTTT.